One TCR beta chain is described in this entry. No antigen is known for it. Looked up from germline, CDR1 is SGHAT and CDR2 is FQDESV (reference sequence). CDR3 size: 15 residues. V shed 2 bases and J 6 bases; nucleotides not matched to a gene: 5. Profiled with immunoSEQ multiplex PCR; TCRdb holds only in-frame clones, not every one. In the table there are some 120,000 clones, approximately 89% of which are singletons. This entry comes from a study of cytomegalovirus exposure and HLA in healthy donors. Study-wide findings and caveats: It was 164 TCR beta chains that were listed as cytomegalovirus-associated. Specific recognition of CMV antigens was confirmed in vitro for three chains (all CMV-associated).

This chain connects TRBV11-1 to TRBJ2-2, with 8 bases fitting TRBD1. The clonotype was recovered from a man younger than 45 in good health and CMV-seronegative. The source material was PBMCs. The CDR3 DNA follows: TGTGCCAGCAGCTTACGGCAGGGGGCAGCCGGGGAGCTGTTTTTT. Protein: CASSLRQGAAGELFF.